This T cell receptor (beta chain) was retrieved from a study of cytomegalovirus exposure and HLA in healthy donors. Sampled while nominally healthy, donors likely had unrecorded immune exposures. In the case of this clone: The target antigen is unknown.

General study results and limits: A later examination showed that TCR association rates differed by HLA locus, with DRB1 most and HLA-C fewest.

13 Jbeta primers and 60 Vbeta primers were used for the PCR. Clones were sequenced by immunoSEQ multiplex PCR, and TCRdb holds only the in-frame ones, with some missing. In the table there are roughly 190,000 clones, around 75% of which are singletons. The length of the CDR3 is 17 residues. Trimming stripped 7 bases from V and 2 bases from J, with 22 bases between. The germline gives CDR1 SEHNR, CDR2 FQNEAQ (reference sequence). The sample comprised PBMCs. V and J are TRBV7-9 and TRBJ2-3, with D possibly being TRBD2 (5 bases). The source is a woman aged 30 to 39 in good health and CMV-seronegative. CDR3 region: CASIRGFRGPDTDTQYF. The CDR3 DNA is TGTGCCAGCATCCGAGGGTTTCGCGGGCCCGACACAGATACGCAGTATTTT.